Following are 14 T cell receptor beta chains from one sample sequenced in a study of graft-versus-host responses after intestinal transplantation (dated by TCRdb to about 2021). The time point label, read with the paper, signifies: cells obtained before transplantation from donor or recipient. The library was prepared using the immunoSEQ multiplex PCR assay. Drawn from immuneACCESS, this table holds only the in-frame rearrangements with V and J called that TCRdb kept. Clones are partly lost; checked studies trace under half to an unresolved V gene and leave the rest unexplained. Present in this sample are approximately 6,300 clones, 22% of which were seen just once. The biggest ten clones account for more than 5% of the sample. The sample here was alloreactive CD4+ T cells from a mixed lymphocyte reaction culture, taken before transplantation. The cell subset or site label for this specimen denotes: CFSE-low proliferating T cells sorted from roughly 6-day pre-transplant mixed lymphocyte reaction (GvH or HvG direction). These receptors were obtained from a human patient who was an organ donor for intestinal transplantation.

This clone was seen only a few times. V is TRBV7-9 and J is TRBJ2-7, with D hard to call. V lost 5 bases and J lost 3, with 11 bases in between. The CDR3 extends over 13 amino acids. Per germline, CDR1 SEHNR and CDR2 FQNEAQ (reference sequence). The CDR3 nucleotides are TGTGCCAGCAGCCCCAAGGACGTCTACGAGCAGTACTTC. Its protein is CASSPKDVYEQYF.

This clone has a handful of counts. The rearrangement uses TRBV6-1 and TRBJ2-7; D possibly corresponds to TRBD1 (6 bases). The germline CDR1 and CDR2 sequences are MNHNS and SASEGT. The V and J ends lost 6 bases and 1 base respectively, with 13 bases between them. This CDR3 region has 14 residues. The CDR3 DNA sequence: TGTGCCAGCAGCAAGGGGACACTTTCCTACGAGCAGTACTTC. Encoded protein: CASSKGTLSYEQYF.

With respect to this clone: This sample also contains other DNA sequences that code for the same CDR3. This sequence joins TRBV4-1 and TRBJ1-5; D remains ambiguous. V was clipped by 2 bases and J by 6 bases, with 8 bases between them. Germline V gene sequence: CDR1 MGHRA, CDR2 YSYEKL. CDR3 length: 13 amino acids. This chain's CDR3 is CASSQTGGQPQHF. The DNA of the CDR3 is TGCGCCAGCAGCCAAACGGGCGGTCAGCCCCAGCATTTT.

The chain is built from TRBV7-8 and TRBJ2-3; D not certain. V lost 4 bases and J 6 bases, leaving 17 bases between the germline ends. The CDR3 length is 15 residues. CDR1 SGHVS and CDR2 FQNEAQ come from the germline V gene. CDR3 in amino acids: CASSSGLIGPDTQYF. In DNA form, the CDR3 reads TGTGCCAGCAGCTCCGGTTTGATTGGCCCCGATACGCAGTATTTT.

Only a few counts were recorded for this clone. CDR3 sequence reads: CASSEGYEQYF. The CDR3 DNA sequence: TGTGCCAGCAGTGAGGGATACGAGCAGTACTTC. V gene TRBV6-1 combines with J gene TRBJ2-7; D is ambiguous. The V gene's germline CDR1 is MNHNS and CDR2 SASEGT. This CDR3 region has 11 residues. V shed 3 bases and J shed 4 bases, with 4 bases lying between them.

This clone is medium-sized. The chain combines TRBV18 with TRBJ2-7; D possibly uses TRBD1 or TRBD2 (5 bases each). The CDR3 is 12 residues long. CDR1 and CDR2 (germline): KGHSH, LQKENI. Trimming left V 4 bases short and J 6 bases short, with 10 bases between. The CDR3 reads CASSQSGTEQYF. In nucleotides, the CDR3 is TGTGCCAGCTCACAATCAGGGACCGAGCAGTACTTC. Using reference TRBV18 and TRBJ2-7 for the parts outside the CDR3, the full variable domain is NAGVMQNPRHLVRRRGQEARLRCSPMKGHSHVYWYRQLPEEGLKFMVYLQKENIIDESGMPKERFSAEFPKEGPSILRIQQVVRGDSAAYFCASSQSGTEQYFGPGTRLTVT.

This chain connects TRBV7-9 to TRBJ1-1; a weak D match, TRBD1 (5 bases). Trimming shortened V by 5 bases and J by 1 base, and 20 bases separated the two germline ends. The CDR3 has 17 amino acids. The germline V gene encodes CDR1 SEHNR and CDR2 FQNEAQ (reference sequence). The CDR3 reads CASSKLYARGGNTEAFF. Here the CDR3 DNA reads TGTGCCAGCAGCAAACTTTACGCCCGGGGGGGGAACACTGAAGCTTTCTTT.

This clone is judged medium-sized. The rearrangement links TRBV7-2 to TRBJ2-5; D uncertain. CDR3 size: 11 residues. Per the germline V gene, CDR1 is SGHTA and CDR2 is FQGNSA. V lost 5 bases, J lost 4 bases, and 5 bases lay in between. The CDR3 region is CASSASETQYF. DNA of the CDR3: TGTGCCAGCAGCGCCTCAGAGACCCAGTACTTC.

This clone was observed a few times. V and J are TRBV11-3 and TRBJ2-7, with D perhaps matching TRBD1 (6 bases). The length of the CDR3 is 15 residues. The germline CDR1 and CDR2 sequences are SGHNT and YENEEA. V was trimmed by 3 bases and J by 1 base, leaving 13 bases between them. In DNA form, the CDR3 reads TGTGCCAGCAGCTTCCGACAGGTTGTTTCCTACGAGCAGTACTTC. Its protein product is CASSFRQVVSYEQYF.

This clone ranks as medium-sized (0.01 to 0.1%). The chain employs TRBV7-8 and TRBJ2-7, with D perhaps being TRBD1 or TRBD2 (5 bases each). Germline values: CDR1 SGHVS, CDR2 FQNEAQ. V was shortened by 3 bases and J by 6 bases, with 15 bases between the two germline ends. This CDR3 is 14 amino acids long. The CDR3 reads CASSFFRGPSEQYF. The CDR3 bases are TGTGCCAGCAGCTTTTTTAGGGGACCCTCCGAGCAGTACTTC.

This clone was found a few times. The sample contains more than one DNA sequence encoding this CDR3. V gene TRBV7-2 combines with J gene TRBJ1-5; D ambiguous. Germline assignment: CDR1 SGHTA and CDR2 FQGNSA. This CDR3 is built from 13 residues. The ends were cut back, 1 base at V and 7 bases at J, with 8 bases in the middle. CDR3 in DNA: TGTGCCAGCAGCTTAGATCGAGTACAGCCCCAGCATTTT. Protein product: CASSLDRVQPQHF. Combining the CDR3 with reference TRBV7-2 and TRBJ1-5 gives the whole variable domain GAGVSQSPSNKVTEKGKDVELRCDPISGHTALYWYRQSLGQGLEFLIYFQGNSAPDKSGLPSDRFSAERTGGSVSTLTIQRTQQEDSAVYLCASSLDRVQPQHFGDGTRLSIL.

This chain connects TRBV6-1 to TRBJ2-7; 10 nucleotides align to TRBD2. Germline CDR1 MNHNS, CDR2 SASEGT. This CDR3 is built from 14 residues. With 6 bases clipped from V and 9 bases from J, the junction kept 11 bases outside the gene matches. The CDR3 coding sequence is TGTGCCAGCAGACCACTAGCGGGGCCTAGGGGGCAGTACTTC. Protein sequence: CASRPLAGPRGQYF.

By share of the sample, this clone is medium-sized. The rearrangement uses TRBV5-1 and TRBJ1-1; D is unresolved. Trimming cost V 2 bases and J 4 bases, with 21 bases left between them. Looked up from germline, CDR1 is SGHRS and CDR2 is YFSETQ. The CDR3 extends over 17 amino acids. The CDR3 DNA follows: TGCGCCAGCAGCTTAAGAGTGAGGACTCCGGGCGGCACTGAAGCTTTCTTT. Its protein product is CASSLRVRTPGGTEAFF.

This sequence joins TRBV18 and TRBJ2-7, with 11 bases matching TRBD2. The CDR3 is 16 residues long. Germline V gene sequence: CDR1 KGHSH, CDR2 LQKENI. V lost 6 bases and J lost 3; bases outside the gene matches: 10. The CDR3 bases are TGTGCCAGCTCCAAGAATCCTAGCGGGGGGTACTACGAGCAGTACTTC. Protein sequence: CASSKNPSGGYYEQYF.